This TCR beta chain appears in the sequencing data of a study of cytomegalovirus exposure and HLA in healthy donors. The PCR contained 60 Vbeta and 13 Jbeta primers. Produced via immunoSEQ multiplex PCR; TCRdb's table is partial and in-frame only. The profile covers some 220,000 clones, with about 89% appearing a single time and about 1% taken by the ten largest. The CDR3 covers 13 residues. V was cut by 3 bases and J by 1 base, with 8 bases left in between. Germline V gene data show CDR1 as SQVTM and CDR2 as ANQGSEA. The specimen sequenced was PBMCs. This chain connects TRBV29-1 to TRBJ2-3; D possibly corresponds to TRBD2 (6 bases). This sequence was found in a woman aged 18-35 years in good health and CMV-seronegative. The CDR3 region is CSVDGGGTDTQYF. The CDR3 DNA follows: TGCAGCGTTGACGGGGGAGGCACAGATACGCAGTATTTT.